The T cell receptor (beta chain) described here comes from a study of cytomegalovirus exposure and HLA in healthy donors. This CDR3 has 14 residues. The germline V and J ends were trimmed by 6 bases and 2 bases, with 11 bases remaining between them. Per the germline V gene, CDR1 is LNHDA and CDR2 is SQIVND (reference sequence). Primers included in the PCR were 60 Vbeta and 13 Jbeta primers. As originally analysed: The authors later counted about 80 million unique TCR beta chains, roughly 10 million of them shared. Produced via immunoSEQ multiplex PCR; TCRdb's table is partial and in-frame only. The V and J calls and clone size are taken from that table; D and trimming were inferred from the DNA. The table lists over 100,000 clones, 76% of them singletons.

Input material: PBMCs. The TCR originated in a woman in her forties or fifties in good health and CMV-seropositive. The rearrangement links TRBV19 to TRBJ1-3; possibly TRBD1 for D (5 bases). CDR3 sequence (DNA): TGTGCCAGTAGGGCCAGGGTAACTGGAAACACCATATATTTT. This translates into CASRARVTGNTIYF.